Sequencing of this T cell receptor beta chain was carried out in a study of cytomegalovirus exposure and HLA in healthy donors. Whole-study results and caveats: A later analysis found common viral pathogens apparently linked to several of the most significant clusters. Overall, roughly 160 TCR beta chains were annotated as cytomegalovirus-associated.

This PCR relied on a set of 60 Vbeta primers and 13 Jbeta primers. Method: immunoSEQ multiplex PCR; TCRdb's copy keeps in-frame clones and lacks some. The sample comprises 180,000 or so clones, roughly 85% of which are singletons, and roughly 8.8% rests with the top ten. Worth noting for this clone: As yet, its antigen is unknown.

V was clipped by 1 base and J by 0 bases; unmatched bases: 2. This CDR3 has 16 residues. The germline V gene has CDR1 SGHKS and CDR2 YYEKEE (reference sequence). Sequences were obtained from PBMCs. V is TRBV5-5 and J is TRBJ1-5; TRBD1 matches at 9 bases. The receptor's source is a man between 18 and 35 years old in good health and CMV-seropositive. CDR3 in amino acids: CASSLRTGDSNQPQHF. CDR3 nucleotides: TGTGCCAGCAGCTTGAGGACAGGGGATAGCAATCAGCCCCAGCATTTT. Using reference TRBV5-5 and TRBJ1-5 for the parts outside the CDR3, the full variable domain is DAGVTQSPTHLIKTRGQQVTLRCSPISGHKSVSWYQQVLGQGPQFIFQYYEKEERGRGNFPDRFSARQFPNYSSELNVNALLLGDSALYLCASSLRTGDSNQPQHFGDGTRLSIL.